Presented here are 12 T cell receptor beta chains from one specimen sequenced in a study of T cell responses to AZD1222 COVID-19 vaccine. Sequencing used immunoSEQ multiplex PCR; TCRdb keeps in-frame clones, though not all of them. The table has around 180,000 clones, about nine tenths seen once. The sample consisted of peripheral blood, taken on day 0 of AZD1222 vaccination. The receptors were gathered from an adult in good health.

The chain couples TRBV2 to TRBJ2-3; D not certain. CDR1 is SNHLY and CDR2 is FYNNEI in the germline V gene. Trimming cost V 6 bases and J 3 bases, with 16 bases left between them. The CDR3 is 15 amino acids. The CDR3 is CASRRSSDRTDTQYF. For the CDR3, the DNA is TGTGCCAGCAGACGCTCCTCGGACCGGACAGATACGCAGTATTTT.

V and J are TRBV30 and TRBJ1-5; unclear D gene. Germline loops: CDR1 GTSNPN, CDR2 SVGIG (reference sequence). Trimming pared 0 bases from V and 7 bases from J, leaving 16 bases between. The CDR3 sequence is 15 residues long. The CDR3 reads CAWSVTAGSGQPQHF. The CDR3 DNA reads TGTGCCTGGAGTGTAACCGCCGGCTCCGGGCAGCCCCAGCATTTT.

This chain connects TRBV30 to TRBJ2-5; TRBD2 might be the D (5 bases). Germline-derived CDR1 and CDR2 are GTSNPN and SVGIG (reference sequence). The V and J ends lost 5 bases and 2 bases respectively, with 12 bases between them. The CDR3 has 13 amino acids. In DNA form, the CDR3 reads TGTGCCTGGTGTTCGGAGGCACAAGAGACCCAGTACTTC. Residues: CAWCSEAQETQYF.

This chain connects TRBV11-1 to TRBJ2-7; 7 bases match TRBD2. V shed 5 bases, J shed 6 bases, and the junction held 7 bases outside the gene matches. The CDR3 has 13 amino acids. From germline, CDR1 is SGHAT and CDR2 FQDESV (reference sequence). CDR3 sequence reads: CASSPRTSFEQYF. The CDR3 region has the DNA TGTGCCAGCAGCCCCAGGACTAGTTTCGAGCAGTACTTC.

The rearrangement uses TRBV27 and TRBJ2-3, with 8 bases aligning to TRBD1. CDR3 length equals 16 residues. J gave up 4 bases and V 2 bases, and 8 bases lay outside the gene matches. Germline V gives CDR1 MNHEY, CDR2 SMNVEV (reference sequence). CDR3 sequence: CASSLASGQVPDTQYF. The DNA for the CDR3 is TGTGCCAGCAGTTTAGCCTCGGGACAGGTTCCAGATACGCAGTATTTT.

This clone was detected once. This chain connects TRBV6-5 to TRBJ2-5, with unresolved D. Per germline, CDR1 MNHEY and CDR2 SVGAGI. Trimming took off 3 bases at V and 2 bases at J, with 7 bases between the two ends. This CDR3 spans 13 amino acids. The CDR3: CASSYGVQETQYF. CDR3 nucleotide sequence: TGTGCCAGCAGTTATGGTGTACAAGAGACCCAGTACTTC.

The rearrangement joins TRBV19 to TRBJ1-2; tentatively, D is TRBD1 (5 bases). The V gene lost 3 bases and the J gene lost 4 bases, with 24 bases spanning the gap. The CDR3 is 18 amino acids. Germline V gene lookup returns CDR1 LNHDA and CDR2 SQIVND (reference sequence). This CDR3 reads CASSIGMDWDSGGYGYTF. In nucleotides, the CDR3 is TGTGCCAGTAGTATTGGAATGGACTGGGACTCCGGGGGCTATGGCTACACCTTC. Full variable domain (remainder filled in from reference TRBV19 and TRBJ1-2): DGGITQSPKYLFRKEGQNVTLSCEQNLNHDAMYWYRQDPGQGLRLIYYSQIVNDFQKGDIAEGYSVSREKKESFPLTVTSAQKNPTAFYLCASSIGMDWDSGGYGYTFGSGTRLTVV.

The V gene is TRBV4-3, the J gene TRBJ1-1; D might be TRBD1 (6 bases). Germline V CDR1 and CDR2: LGHNA, YSLEER. There are 13 residues in the CDR3. V was cut by 6 bases and J by 4 bases, with 12 bases left in between. The CDR3 bases are TGCGCCAGCAGTAGGAGGGGGAGCACTGAAGCTTTCTTT. Translating it yields CASSRRGSTEAFF.

The chain employs TRBV5-4 and TRBJ2-5; D possibly matches TRBD1 or TRBD2 (6 bases each). V lost 5 bases, J lost 2 bases, and 19 bases lay in between. The CDR3 has 16 amino acids. Germline-derived CDR1 and CDR2 are SGHNT and YYREEE (reference sequence). The CDR3 sequence is CASRQGGSGTQETQYF. In DNA form, the CDR3 reads TGTGCCAGCAGACAAGGGGGGTCCGGGACTCAAGAGACCCAGTACTTC.

The CDR3 coding sequence is TGTGCCAGCAGGGCACAGGGAGTGGACGGCTACACCTTC. Translating it yields CASRAQGVDGYTF. The J gene is TRBJ1-2, the V gene TRBV2; D might be TRBD1 (6 bases). The CDR3 is made up of 13 amino acids. V lost 6 bases and J 8 bases, leaving 16 bases between the germline ends. Per the germline V gene, CDR1 is SNHLY and CDR2 is FYNNEI.

V is TRBV6-5 and J is TRBJ2-7; TRBD2 aligns across 7 bases. Per the germline V gene, CDR1 is MNHEY and CDR2 is SVGAGI. The ends lost 7 bases at V and 6 bases at J; junction bases unmatched: 6. CDR3 length equals 12 residues. The CDR3 loop is CASTSWGGEQYF. CDR3 DNA sequence: TGTGCCAGCACCTCCTGGGGGGGCGAGCAGTACTTC.

The V gene is TRBV10-3, the J gene TRBJ2-1; possible D gene TRBD2, 6 bases. This CDR3 has 12 residues. V gave up 8 bases and J gave up 4 bases, with 9 bases separating them. Germline assignment: CDR1 ENHRY and CDR2 SYGVKD. CDR3 amino acids: CAIGGKYNEQFF. CDR3 in DNA: TGTGCCATCGGGGGGAAGTACAATGAGCAGTTCTTC.